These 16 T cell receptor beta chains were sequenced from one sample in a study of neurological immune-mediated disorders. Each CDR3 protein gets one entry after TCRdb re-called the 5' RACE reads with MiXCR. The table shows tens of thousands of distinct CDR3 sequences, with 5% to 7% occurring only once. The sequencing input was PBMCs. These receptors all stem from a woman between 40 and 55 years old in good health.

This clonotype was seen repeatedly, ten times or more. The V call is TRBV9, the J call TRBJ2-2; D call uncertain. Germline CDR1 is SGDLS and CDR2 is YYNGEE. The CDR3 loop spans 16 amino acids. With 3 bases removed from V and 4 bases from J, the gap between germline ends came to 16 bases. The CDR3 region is CASSGTPLGVTGELFF. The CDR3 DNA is TGTGCCAGCAGCGGGACGCCTCTGGGCGTCACCGGGGAGCTGTTTTTT.

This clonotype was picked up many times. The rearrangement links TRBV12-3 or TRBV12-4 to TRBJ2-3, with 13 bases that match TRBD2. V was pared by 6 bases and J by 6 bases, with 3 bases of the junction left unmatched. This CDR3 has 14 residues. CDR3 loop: CASRGTSGKDTQYF. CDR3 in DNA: TGTGCCAGCAGGGGGACTAGCGGGAAGGATACGCAGTATTTT.

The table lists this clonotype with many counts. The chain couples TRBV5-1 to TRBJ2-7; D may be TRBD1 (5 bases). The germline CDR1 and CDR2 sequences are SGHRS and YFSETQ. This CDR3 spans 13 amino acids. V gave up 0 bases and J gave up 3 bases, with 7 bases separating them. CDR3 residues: CASSLAGYYEQYF. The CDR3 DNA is TGCGCCAGCAGCTTGGCAGGGTACTACGAGCAGTACTTC. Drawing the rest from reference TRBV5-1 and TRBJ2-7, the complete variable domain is KAGVTQTPRYLIKTRGQQVTLSCSPISGHRSVSWYQQTPGQGLQFLFEYFSETQRNKGNFPGRFSGRQFSNSRSEMNVSTLELGDSALYLCASSLAGYYEQYFGPGTRLTVT.

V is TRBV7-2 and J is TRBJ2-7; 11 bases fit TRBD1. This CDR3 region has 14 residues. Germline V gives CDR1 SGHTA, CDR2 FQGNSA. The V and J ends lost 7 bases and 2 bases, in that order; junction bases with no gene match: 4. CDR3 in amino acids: CASTPGQGAYEQYF. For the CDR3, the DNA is TGTGCCAGCACCCCGGGACAGGGGGCCTACGAGCAGTACTTC.

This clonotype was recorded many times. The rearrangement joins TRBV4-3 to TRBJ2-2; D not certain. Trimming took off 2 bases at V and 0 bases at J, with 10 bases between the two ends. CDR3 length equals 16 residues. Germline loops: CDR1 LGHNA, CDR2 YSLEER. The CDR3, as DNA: TGCGCCAGCAGCCAATCGGCCCACGCGAACACCGGGGAGCTGTTTTTT. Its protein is CASSQSAHANTGELFF.

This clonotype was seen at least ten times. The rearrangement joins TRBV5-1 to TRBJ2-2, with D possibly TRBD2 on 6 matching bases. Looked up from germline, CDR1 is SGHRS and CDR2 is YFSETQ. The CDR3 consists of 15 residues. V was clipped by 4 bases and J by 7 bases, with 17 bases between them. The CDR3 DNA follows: TGCGCCAGCAGCCCGCCTGGCGGGATCGGCGGGGAGCTGTTTTTT. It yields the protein CASSPPGGIGGELFF.

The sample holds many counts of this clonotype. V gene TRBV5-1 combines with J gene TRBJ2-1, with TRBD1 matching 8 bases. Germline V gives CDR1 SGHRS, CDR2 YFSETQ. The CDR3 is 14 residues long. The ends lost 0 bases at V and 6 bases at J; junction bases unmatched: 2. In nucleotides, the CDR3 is TGCGCCAGCAGCTTGGGGACAGGGCTCAATGAGCAGTTCTTC. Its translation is CASSLGTGLNEQFF. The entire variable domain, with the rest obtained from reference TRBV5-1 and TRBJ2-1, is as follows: KAGVTQTPRYLIKTRGQQVTLSCSPISGHRSVSWYQQTPGQGLQFLFEYFSETQRNKGNFPGRFSGRQFSNSRSEMNVSTLELGDSALYLCASSLGTGLNEQFFGPGTRLTVL.

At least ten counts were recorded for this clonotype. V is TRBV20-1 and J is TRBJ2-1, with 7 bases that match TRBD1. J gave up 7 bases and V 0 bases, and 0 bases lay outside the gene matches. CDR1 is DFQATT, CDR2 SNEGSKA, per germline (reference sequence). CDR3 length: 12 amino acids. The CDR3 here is CSAREDRNEQFF. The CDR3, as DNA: TGCAGTGCTAGAGAGGACAGGAATGAGCAGTTCTTC.

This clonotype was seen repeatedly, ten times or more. The CDR3 DNA reads as TGCGCCAGCAGCTACGGGACAGGGTTTGAGCAGTTCTTC. This translates into CASSYGTGFEQFF. The J gene is TRBJ2-1, the V gene TRBV5-1; 9 nucleotides align to TRBD1. V trimming: 3 bases; J trimming: 9 bases; junction bases outside the gene matches: 4. The CDR3 totals 13 residues. Per germline, CDR1 SGHRS and CDR2 YFSETQ.

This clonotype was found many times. CDR3 DNA sequence: TGCAGCCTACAGGATAGCAACACCGGGGAGCTGTTTTTT. Translation gives CSLQDSNTGELFF. The chain employs TRBV29-1 and TRBJ2-2, with D perhaps matching TRBD1 (5 bases). V was trimmed by 8 bases and J by 2 bases, leaving 12 bases between them. CDR1 and CDR2 from the germline V gene are SQVTM and ANQGSEA. The length of the CDR3 is 13 residues.

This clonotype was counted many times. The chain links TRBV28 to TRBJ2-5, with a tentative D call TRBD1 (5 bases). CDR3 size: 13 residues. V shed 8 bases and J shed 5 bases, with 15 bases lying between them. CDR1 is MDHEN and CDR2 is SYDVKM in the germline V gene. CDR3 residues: CASSQGHRETQYF. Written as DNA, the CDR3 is TGTGCCAGCTCCCAGGGCCATCGGGAGACCCAGTACTTC.

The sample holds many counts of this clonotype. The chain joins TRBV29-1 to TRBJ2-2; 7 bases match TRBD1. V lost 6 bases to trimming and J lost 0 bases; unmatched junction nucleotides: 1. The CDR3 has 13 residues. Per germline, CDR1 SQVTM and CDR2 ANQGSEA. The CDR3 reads CSVGQPNTGELFF. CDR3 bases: TGCAGCGTGGGACAGCCGAACACCGGGGAGCTGTTTTTT.

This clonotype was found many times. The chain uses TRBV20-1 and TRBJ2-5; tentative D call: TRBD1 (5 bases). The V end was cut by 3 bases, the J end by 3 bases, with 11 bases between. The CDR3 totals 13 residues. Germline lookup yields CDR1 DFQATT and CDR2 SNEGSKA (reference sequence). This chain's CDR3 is CSASGQGEETQYF. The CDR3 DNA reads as TGCAGTGCTAGTGGTCAGGGTGAAGAGACCCAGTACTTC.

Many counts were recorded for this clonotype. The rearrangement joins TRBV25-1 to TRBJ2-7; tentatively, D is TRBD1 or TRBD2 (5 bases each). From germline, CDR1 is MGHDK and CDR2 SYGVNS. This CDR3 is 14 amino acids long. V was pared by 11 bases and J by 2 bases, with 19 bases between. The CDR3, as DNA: TGTGCCGTGGGACGTGACCTCTTCCCCTACGAGCAGTACTTC. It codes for CAVGRDLFPYEQYF.

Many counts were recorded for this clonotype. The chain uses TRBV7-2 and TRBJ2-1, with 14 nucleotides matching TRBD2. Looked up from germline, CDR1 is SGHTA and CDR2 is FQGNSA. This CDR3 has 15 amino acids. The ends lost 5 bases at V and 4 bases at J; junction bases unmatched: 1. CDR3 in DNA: TGTGCCAGCAGCGGGACTAGCGGGGGTTACAATGAGCAGTTCTTC. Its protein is CASSGTSGGYNEQFF.

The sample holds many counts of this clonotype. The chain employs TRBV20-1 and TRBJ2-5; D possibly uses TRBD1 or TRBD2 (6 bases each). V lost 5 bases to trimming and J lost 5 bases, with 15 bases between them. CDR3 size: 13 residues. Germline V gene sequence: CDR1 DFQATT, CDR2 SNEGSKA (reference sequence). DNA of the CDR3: TGCAGTGCTGTTTCGGGGGCGGATGAGACCCAGTACTTC. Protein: CSAVSGADETQYF.